This record concerns one TCR beta chain sequence. The antigen is undetermined. Trimming removed 3 bases from V and 3 bases from J; junction bases left unmatched: 6. This CDR3 is built from 16 residues. Per germline, CDR1 ENHRY and CDR2 SYGVKD. Clones were read by immunoSEQ multiplex PCR, and TCRdb kept only the in-frame ones, dropping some. The data show 1,500 to 2,000 clones, around nine tenths seen once. This sample was included in a study of hypomethylating agent response in myelodysplastic syndrome. Study as a whole: Patients with myelodysplastic syndrome were fewer than ten male and 2 female. Complete response or hematologic improvement counted as response; others were non-responders.

Study conclusions and caveats: After hypomethylating agent treatment, diversity and clonality showed no significant change, overall or by response.

The chain couples TRBV10-3 to TRBJ1-5, with 9 nucleotides matching TRBD1. The TCR sequence derives from a human donor with myelodysplastic syndrome. Sequences were derived from bone marrow, sampled before or after starting hypomethylating agent treatment for myelodysplastic syndrome (not recorded which). The CDR3 is CAISDSDRGNNQPQHF. The CDR3, as DNA: TGTGCCATCAGTGACTCGGACAGGGGTAACAATCAGCCCCAGCATTTT.